The rows below give T cell receptor beta chains drawn from one sample of a study of control samples from healthy donors and cancer patients. Repertoires were generated with immunoSEQ multiplex PCR, while TCRdb's copy carries only in-frame clones and drops some. The table includes about 170,000 clones, 85% to 90% detected once. Sequencing was carried out using blood. The receptors come from a man younger than 45 in good health. Both conserved end residues are part of each CDR3. D genes are given only for firm matches.

d_gene | j_gene | v_gene | CDR3aa | CDR3nt
TRBD1 | TRBJ2-2 | TRBV6-5 | CASSLQGAAGELFF | TGTGCCAGCAGCCTACAGGGGGCAGCCGGGGAGCTGTTTTTT
. | TRBJ2-1 | TRBV27 | CASSSSPDSPYYNEQFF | TGTGCCAGCAGTTCCTCCCCCGACAGTCCCTACTACAATGAGCAGTTCTTC
. | TRBJ2-5 | TRBV30 | CAWSGRETQYF | TGTGCCTGGAGTGGCAGGGAGACCCAGTACTTC
TRBD2 | TRBJ2-3 | TRBV6-2/TRBV6-3 | CASSYGTRRNTQYF | TGTGCCAGCAGTTACGGGACTAGAAGAAATACGCAGTATTTT
. | TRBJ1-2 | TRBV2 | CAAQGEEYGYTF | TGTGCCGCGCAAGGGGAGGAATATGGCTACACCTTC
. | TRBJ1-5 | TRBV29-1 | CSVAGAEGPQHF | TGCAGCGTGGCAGGCGCGGAAGGGCCCCAGCATTTT
. | TRBJ1-6 | TRBV19 | CASSIYDSPLHF | TGTGCCAGTAGTATTTATGATTCACCCCTCCACTTT
. | TRBJ1-4 | TRBV2 | CASSEREEKLFF | TGTGCCAGCAGTGAGAGAGAGGAAAAACTGTTTTTT
TRBD2 | TRBJ2-3 | TRBV6-2/TRBV6-3 | CASSLLRLAGDTDTQYF | TGTGCCAGCAGTCTACTTCGACTAGCGGGAGACACAGATACGCAGTATTTT
TRBD1 | TRBJ1-1 | TRBV19 | CASSTRTGLNTEAFF | TGTGCCAGTAGTACACGGACAGGATTGAACACTGAAGCTTTCTTT